This TCR beta chain was sequenced in a study of shared clonotypes between healthy human individuals. About the study: Used for every donor were three CD4 naive, three CD4 memory, two CD8 naive and one CD8 memory plate.

J gave up 0 bases and V 4 bases, and 8 bases lay outside the gene matches. Germline-derived CDR1 and CDR2 are MGHRA and YSYEKL. The CDR3 is 19 amino acids. Notes on the study in general: Relative to memory subsets, naive subsets generally showed larger estimated richness. The study sampled only blood, and tissue repertoires likely differ.

Notes on this clone: Its antigen is currently unknown.

Method: immunoSEQ multiplex PCR; TCRdb's copy keeps in-frame clones and lacks some. The data show 2 million to 2.5 million clones, approximately 96% seen once. This chain joins TRBV4-1 and TRBJ2-3, with 15 bases aligning to TRBD2. Source material: naive CD4+ T cells sorted from blood. Subset indicated: CD45RA+ positively selected. The sequence was obtained from a man between 18 and 35 years old in good health. The DNA for the CDR3 is TGCGCCAGCAGCCTGGGACTAGCGGGGGGAAAAGCTAGCACAGATACGCAGTATTTT. Translated, it gives CASSLGLAGGKASTDTQYF.